The 20 T cell receptor beta chains given below trace back to one sample, sequenced in a study of beta chain features in type 1 diabetes. The study's findings and limits: The study found moderately but significantly shorter TCRB CDR3s in all four CD4+ subsets of Type 1 diabetes patients.

No antigen has been assigned to these receptors. Expressed TCRB transcripts got sequenced, as all isolated RNA was reverse transcribed. TCRdb keeps only in-frame clones here, not all; method: immunoSEQ multiplex PCR. This table has about 260,000 clones, approximately 20% appearing once. Input material: naive CD4+ T cells from blood. All receptors derive from a woman between 35 and 50 years old with type 1 diabetes.

This clone appeared a few times. The chain carries TRBV5-1 and TRBJ1-1; D unresolved. The V end was cut by 1 base, the J end by 3 bases, with 16 bases between. CDR3 length: 16 amino acids. Looked up from germline, CDR1 is SGHRS and CDR2 is YFSETQ. The CDR3, as DNA: TGCGCCAGCAGCTTGAACGAGGGAGCGGGATACACTGAAGCTTTCTTT. This codes for CASSLNEGAGYTEAFF.

The chain joins TRBV7-3 to TRBJ1-2; tentative D call: TRBD1 (5 bases). V was pared by 4 bases and J by 4 bases, with 13 bases between. The CDR3 covers 14 residues. In germline, CDR1 is SGHTA, CDR2 FQGTGA. The CDR3 region has the DNA TGTGCCAGCAGCTCAGGGATTTCCGGCTATGGCTACACCTTC. Protein product: CASSSGISGYGYTF.

The rearrangement links TRBV5-1 to TRBJ2-5; D is ambiguous. This CDR3 spans 11 amino acids. Trimming removed 6 bases at V and 5 bases at J, with 8 bases between. The germline CDR1 and CDR2 sequences are SGHRS and YFSETQ. CDR3 in DNA: TGCGCCAGCACCTACCGGGAGACCCAGTACTTC. Translated: CASTYRETQYF.

This rearrangement joins TRBV5-6 to TRBJ2-5, with a possible D match to TRBD2 (6 bases). The CDR3 length is 15 residues. V was cut by 2 bases and J by 7 bases, with 18 bases left in between. Germline CDR1 and CDR2: SGHDT and YYEEEE. The DNA of the CDR3 is TGTGCCAGCAGCTTAGCGGTCCCGTTCGGGGGGACCCAGTACTTC. Translating it yields CASSLAVPFGGTQYF.

The rearrangement links TRBV14 to TRBJ2-1; possible D gene TRBD1, 5 bases. Per germline, CDR1 SGHDN and CDR2 FVKESK. The CDR3 is made up of 17 amino acids. V dropped 2 bases and J dropped 6 bases, with 20 bases sitting between them. CDR3 in DNA: TGTGCCAGCAGCCAAATACTCGGCAGGGCCCCGAGCAATGAGCAGTTCTTC. Protein sequence: CASSQILGRAPSNEQFF.

The chain combines TRBV7-9 with TRBJ2-1; the D gene is possibly TRBD2 (5 bases). The CDR3 contains 14 residues. Germline loops: CDR1 SEHNR, CDR2 FQNEAQ (reference sequence). The V end lost 5 bases, the J end lost 2 bases, and 10 bases lay between the germline ends. This CDR3 reads CASSPPGTYNEQFF. DNA for the CDR3: TGTGCCAGCAGCCCCCCGGGGACCTACAATGAGCAGTTCTTC.

This clone was observed a handful of times. This chain joins TRBV4-1 and TRBJ1-1, with 7 positions matching TRBD1. The CDR3 totals 14 residues. V lost 1 base and J lost 7; bases outside the gene matches: 6. Germline loops: CDR1 MGHRA, CDR2 YSYEKL. The CDR3, as DNA: TGCGCCAGCAGCCAAGTCGACAGGGAAGGTGAAGCTTTCTTT. This gives the protein CASSQVDREGEAFF.

Here the CDR3 reads CASSAGESNQPQHF. CDR3 bases: TGTGCCAGCAGTGCGGGTGAGAGCAATCAGCCCCAGCATTTT. The rearrangement uses TRBV6-1 and TRBJ1-5; D gene ambiguous. The length of the CDR3 is 14 residues. The germline V gene encodes CDR1 MNHNS and CDR2 SASEGT. Trimming shortened V by 4 bases and J by 1 base, and 8 bases separated the two germline ends.

This clone was found a few times. The CDR3 DNA sequence: TGTGCCAGCAGCGATGGACTAGCGGGAACGGACATTCAGTACTTC. Translating it yields CASSDGLAGTDIQYF. This rearrangement joins TRBV9 to TRBJ2-4; TRBD2 agrees at 12 bases. The CDR3 has 15 amino acids. V lost 3 bases to trimming and J lost 8 bases; unmatched junction nucleotides: 6. Germline V CDR1 and CDR2: SGDLS, YYNGEE.

The chain employs TRBV5-1 and TRBJ2-7, with 12 positions matching TRBD1. Germline CDR1 reads SGHRS; CDR2 reads YFSETQ. With V trimmed by 5 bases and J by 2 bases, 5 bases remained unmatched. CDR3 size: 15 residues. The CDR3 nucleotides are TGCGCCAGCAGGGAGGGACAGGGGGCTACCTACGAGCAGTACTTC. The encoded protein is CASREGQGATYEQYF.

The chain has TRBV5-1 and TRBJ2-5, with D perhaps TRBD2 (6 bases). This CDR3 has 15 amino acids. Germline V gene sequence: CDR1 SGHRS, CDR2 YFSETQ. Trimming stripped 7 bases from V and 3 bases from J, with 19 bases between. In DNA form, the CDR3 reads TGCGCCAGCGGACTCCAGGGAGGAGGCAAAGAGACCCAGTACTTC. This gives the protein CASGLQGGGKETQYF.

This sequence joins TRBV4-2 and TRBJ2-7, with D hard to call. The CDR3 consists of 15 residues. Germline assignment: CDR1 LGHNA and CDR2 YNFKEQ. Trimming removed 0 bases at V and 0 bases at J, with 9 bases between. Here the CDR3 reads CASSQDRDSSYEQYF. In nucleotides, the CDR3 is TGTGCCAGCAGCCAAGATAGAGACTCCTCCTACGAGCAGTACTTC.

This clone appeared a few times. This chain joins TRBV18 and TRBJ2-7; no clear D gene. V lost 2 bases to trimming and J lost 7 bases, with 12 bases between them. This CDR3 spans 13 amino acids. Germline V gene lookup returns CDR1 KGHSH and CDR2 LQKENI. CDR3 in DNA: TGTGCCAGCTCACCAGTCCAGGTTGTTGAGCAGTACTTC. Translated, it gives CASSPVQVVEQYF.

The rearrangement links TRBV25-1 to TRBJ1-1, with D perhaps matching TRBD1 (6 bases). The CDR3 has 12 residues. Germline V gives CDR1 MGHDK, CDR2 SYGVNS. V was clipped by 5 bases and J by 7 bases, with 11 bases between them. The CDR3 is CASSRTVGEAFF. CDR3 DNA sequence: TGTGCCAGCAGTAGGACAGTCGGTGAAGCTTTCTTT. The full variable domain, completed using reference TRBV25-1 and TRBJ1-1, is EADIYQTPRYLVIGTGKKITLECSQTMGHDKMYWYQQDPGMELHLIHYSYGVNSTEKGDLSSESTVSRIRTEHFPLTLESARPSHTSQYLCASSRTVGEAFFGQGTRLTVV.

This chain links TRBV7-2 with TRBJ2-4, with 11 positions matching TRBD1. With 5 bases clipped from V and 9 bases from J, the junction kept 12 bases outside the gene matches. CDR1 SGHTA and CDR2 FQGNSA come from the germline V gene. The CDR3 spans 16 residues. The CDR3 DNA sequence: TGTGCCAGCAGCCGCGGACAGGGGGCCTTCAGGACCATTCAGTACTTC. This translates into CASSRGQGAFRTIQYF.

This chain links TRBV29-1 with TRBJ2-1, with 8 bases that match TRBD1. CDR3 length: 13 residues. V gave up 6 bases and J gave up 4 bases; unmatched junction bases: 5. Germline-derived CDR1 and CDR2 are SQVTM and ANQGSEA. DNA for the CDR3: TGCAGCGTCCGGGACAGGACATACAATGAGCAGTTCTTC. As protein: CSVRDRTYNEQFF.

The chain is built from TRBV6-6 and TRBJ1-2; 7 positions agree with TRBD1. J gave up 4 bases and V 6 bases, and 11 bases lay outside the gene matches. The germline V gene has CDR1 MNHNY and CDR2 SVGAGI (reference sequence). The CDR3 extends over 15 amino acids. In nucleotides, the CDR3 is TGTGCCAGCAGAGCGGACAGGAGGGACGGCTATGGCTACACCTTC. This translates into CASRADRRDGYGYTF.

This clone was observed a few times. V is TRBV5-1 and J is TRBJ1-1; the D gene is possibly TRBD1 (5 bases). The V end lost 1 base, the J end lost 1 base, and 8 bases lay between the germline ends. CDR1 and CDR2 from the germline V gene are SGHRS and YFSETQ. The CDR3 runs to 14 residues. CDR3 sequence (DNA): TGCGCCAGCAGCTTGCAAACAGGGAACACTGAAGCTTTCTTT. It is translated as CASSLQTGNTEAFF.

The chain combines TRBV5-7 with TRBJ2-7, with D possibly matching TRBD1 (6 bases). TRBV5-7 has ORF status, its function being uncertain. The CDR3 is made up of 14 amino acids. V shed 1 base and J shed 0 bases, with 8 bases lying between them. CDR3 coding DNA: TGTGCCAGCAGCTTGCCGGACAGCTCCTACGAGCAGTACTTC. The encoded protein is CASSLPDSSYEQYF.

The V call is TRBV18, the J call TRBJ2-7; a weak D match, TRBD1 (5 bases). The length of the CDR3 is 11 residues. Looked up from germline, CDR1 is KGHSH and CDR2 is LQKENI. V was cut by 3 bases and J by 12 bases, with 12 bases left in between. CDR3 DNA sequence: TGTGCCAGCTCACCCGGACATGAGTGGTACTTC. This sequence encodes CASSPGHEWYF.